Following are 10 T cell receptor beta chains from one sample sequenced in a study of cytomegalovirus exposure and HLA in healthy donors. PCR primers comprised 60 Vbeta and 13 Jbeta primers. Profiled with immunoSEQ multiplex PCR; TCRdb holds only in-frame clones, not every one. Of 100,000 to 150,000 clones in the sample, 15% to 20% were seen once. Sequencing was performed on PBMCs. The receptor source for this set is a female donor in good health and CMV-seropositive.

The rearrangement joins TRBV29-1 to TRBJ2-7; 10 bases align to TRBD1. CDR1 and CDR2 (germline): SQVTM, ANQGSEA. The V segment lost 6 bases and the J segment 7 bases; nucleotides outside the gene matches: 9. The CDR3 is 13 amino acids. This CDR3 reads CSVDRGRTGEQYF. The DNA for the CDR3 is TGCAGCGTCGACAGGGGGCGAACCGGGGAGCAGTACTTC.

This clone showed up just a few times. V and J are TRBV29-1 and TRBJ1-2; possible D gene TRBD1, 5 bases. Germline V lookup: CDR1 SQVTM, CDR2 ANQGSEA. Trimming removed 5 bases at V and 5 bases at J, with 12 bases between. This CDR3 spans 12 amino acids. DNA for the CDR3: TGCAGCGTTTTTGCGACAGAGTATGGCTACACCTTC. Amino acids: CSVFATEYGYTF.

V and J are TRBV5-1 and TRBJ2-1; perhaps TRBD2 as D (5 bases). CDR3 length: 15 amino acids. V lost 0 bases and J 4 bases, leaving 11 bases between the germline ends. Germline V lookup: CDR1 SGHRS, CDR2 YFSETQ. The CDR3 is CASSLAAVPYNEQFF. Written as DNA, the CDR3 is TGCGCCAGCAGCTTGGCAGCGGTTCCATACAATGAGCAGTTCTTC.

This clone was detected a few times. This chain connects TRBV30 to TRBJ2-2; 7 positions agree with TRBD1. Per germline, CDR1 GTSNPN and CDR2 SVGIG (reference sequence). This CDR3 is built from 16 residues. This CDR3 is CAISPGGHLRTGELFF. The CDR3, as DNA: TGTGCTATCTCCCCAGGGGGTCACCTAAGGACCGGGGAGCTGTTTTTT.

This chain links TRBV7-2 with TRBJ2-7, with TRBD2 identical over 9 bases. Trimming removed 4 bases from V and 3 bases from J; junction bases left unmatched: 7. From germline, CDR1 is SGHTA and CDR2 FQGNSA. This CDR3 has 15 amino acids. The CDR3 protein is CASSYGLALGYEQYF. The DNA of the CDR3 is TGTGCCAGCAGCTACGGACTAGCGCTGGGCTACGAGCAGTACTTC. Together with reference TRBV7-2 and TRBJ2-7, the CDR3 gives the full variable domain: GAGVSQSPSNKVTEKGKDVELRCDPISGHTALYWYRQSLGQGLEFLIYFQGNSAPDKSGLPSDRFSAERTGGSVSTLTIQRTQQEDSAVYLCASSYGLALGYEQYFGPGTRLTVT.

In this sample, this clone turned up a few times. The V and J genes are TRBV4-3 and TRBJ2-7; the match to TRBD2 covers 12 bases. With 0 bases clipped from V and 6 bases from J, the junction kept 3 bases outside the gene matches. The CDR3 length is 15 residues. CDR1 LGHNA and CDR2 YSLEER come from the germline V gene. The CDR3 bases are TGCGCCAGCAGCCAAGATATGGGACTAGCGGGCGAGCAGTACTTC. Translated: CASSQDMGLAGEQYF.

The gene calls are TRBV5-1 and TRBJ1-1; 7 bases fit TRBD1. Trimming cost V 4 bases and J 5 bases; bases outside gene matches: 11. Germline CDR1 reads SGHRS; CDR2 reads YFSETQ. This CDR3 comprises 15 residues. CDR3 sequence: CASSRRTGRTTEAFF. CDR3 nucleotides: TGCGCCAGCAGCCGACGGACAGGCCGCACGACTGAAGCTTTCTTT.

V is TRBV7-8 and J is TRBJ2-7; D might be TRBD1 (5 bases). Germline CDR1 and CDR2: SGHVS and FQNEAQ. The CDR3 runs 15 residues. The V and J ends lost 4 bases and 4 bases respectively, with 17 bases between them. The CDR3 loop reads CASSSPSDREYEQYF. In DNA form, the CDR3 reads TGTGCCAGCAGCTCTCCCTCCGACAGAGAATACGAGCAGTACTTC.

This chain connects TRBV7-9 to TRBJ2-5, with D possibly matching TRBD1 (5 bases). Germline loops: CDR1 SEHNR, CDR2 FQNEAQ (reference sequence). Trimming took 8 bases from V and 1 from J, leaving 20 bases between them. The CDR3 is made up of 16 amino acids. CDR3 DNA sequence: TGTGCCAGCGGGCCTCCCACGGGCAGGGTCCAAGAGACCCAGTACTTC. This codes for CASGPPTGRVQETQYF.

J is TRBJ2-5 and V is TRBV6-5; TRBD2 matches 9 bases. CDR1 and CDR2 from the germline V gene are MNHEY and SVGAGI. The CDR3 runs to 12 residues. Trimming cost V 10 bases and J 10 bases; bases outside gene matches: 10. The DNA for the CDR3 is TGTGCCACCTCAGCGGGGGGCGGGGGCCAGTACTTC. This sequence encodes CATSAGGGGQYF.